One T cell receptor (beta chain) is described in this entry. This clone was recorded a few times. It lacks a known antigen. No quality values exist for individual bases; no much larger clone is one base distant. The data are from a study of blood T cell repertoires in COVID-19 (dated by TCRdb to the early 2020s). General notes on the study: Samples covering the acute and convalescent phases of COVID-19 were provided by collaborators in the United States, Italy and Spain. The material from the prospective study consisted of cDNA or gDNA derived from T cells, B-cell-depleted T cells, or PBMCs. Nearly every sample came with metadata listing a de-identified subject ID, COVID-19 status, age in years and sex. The repertoires were released in a freely available public database intended as a resource for research on the immune response to SARS-CoV-2. The samples were drawn from two sources: the first 160 participants of the ongoing ImmuneRACE study, and some 1,300 subjects contributed by 6 global collaborators. Subjects who had been exposed to COVID-19, were actively infected with it, or had recovered from it provided the deeply sampled blood TCRbeta repertoires that made up the dataset. Where available, HLA class I and class II types were obtained from metadata supplied by the sample provider rather than from assay-based typing. Broader findings and caveats from the paper: The quantity of clinical and demographic metadata differed by source and by participant and was supplied without curation.

The immunoSEQ Assay, a bias-controlled multiplex PCR, was used to amplify TCRbeta CDR3 regions from genomic DNA. In the source study's methods: Nucleated cell counts per sample were estimated from amplification of reference gene primers within the assay. To quantify the absolute abundance of each unique TCRbeta CDR3 rearrangement, sequence reads were collapsed and filtered. For each sample, productive Simpson clonality was calculated by taking the square root of Simpson's diversity index across productive rearrangements. TCRdb re-hosts the immuneACCESS table, in-frame sequences only. Its copies lack some clones; in the studies checked, an unresolved V gene accounts for under half of them, and the cause for the rest is not known. The DNA was the basis for D and trimming; V, J and clone size are from that table. Counted in this sample were fewer than 300,000 clones; around 86% of them appeared once. 10% to 15% of the sample lies in the top ten.

Each collaborating institution followed its own protocols to collect whole blood in K2EDTA tubes. For TCRbeta analysis, collaborator samples were shipped as frozen whole blood, as isolated PBMCs, or as DNA extracted from either sample type. The CDR3 runs 13 amino acids, cysteine and phenylalanine included. This entry keeps only the CDR3 DNA: 39 bases, framed from base 1. At the junction V is shortened by 5 bases and J by 4 bases; bases outside the gene matches: 3. CDR1 and CDR2, looked up from the germline V gene, are SGHRS and YFSETQ. The sequenced material came from peripheral blood. This sequence uses TRBV5-1 and TRBJ1-1, with 9 central nucleotides matching TRBD1. The receptor was isolated from a human donor in a cohort sampled during active COVID-19. The DNA sequence is TGCGCCAGCAGATCGGACAGGGGCACTGAAGCTTTCTTT. Its protein reads: CASRSDRGTEAFF.